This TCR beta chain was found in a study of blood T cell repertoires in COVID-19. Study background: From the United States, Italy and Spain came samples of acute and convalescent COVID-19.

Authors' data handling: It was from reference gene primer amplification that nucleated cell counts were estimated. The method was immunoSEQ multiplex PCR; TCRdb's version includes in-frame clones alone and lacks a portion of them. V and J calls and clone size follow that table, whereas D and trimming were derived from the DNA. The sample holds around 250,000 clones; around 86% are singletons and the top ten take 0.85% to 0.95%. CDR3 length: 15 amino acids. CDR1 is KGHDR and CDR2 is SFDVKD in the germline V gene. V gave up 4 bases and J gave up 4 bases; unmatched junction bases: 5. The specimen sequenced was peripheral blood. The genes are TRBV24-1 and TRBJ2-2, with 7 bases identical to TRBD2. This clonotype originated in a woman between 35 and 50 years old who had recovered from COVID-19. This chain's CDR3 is CATSEGDYITGELFF. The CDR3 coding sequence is TGTGCCACCAGTGAGGGGGACTATATCACCGGGGAGCTGTTTTTT.